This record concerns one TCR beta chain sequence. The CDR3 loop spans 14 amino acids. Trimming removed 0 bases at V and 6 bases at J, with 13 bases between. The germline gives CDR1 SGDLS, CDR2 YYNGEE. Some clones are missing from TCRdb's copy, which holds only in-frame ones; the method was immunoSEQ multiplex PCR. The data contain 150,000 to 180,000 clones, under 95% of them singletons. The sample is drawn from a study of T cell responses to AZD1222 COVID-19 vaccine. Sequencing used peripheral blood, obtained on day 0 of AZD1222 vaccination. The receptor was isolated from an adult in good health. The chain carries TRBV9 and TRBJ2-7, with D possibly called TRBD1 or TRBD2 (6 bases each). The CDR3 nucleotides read TGTGCCAGCAGCGTAGTTGATAGGGGGGCCGAGCAGTACTTC. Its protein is CASSVVDRGAEQYF.